This entry concerns a single TCR beta chain. As yet, its antigen is unknown. Sequencing used immunoSEQ multiplex PCR; TCRdb keeps in-frame clones, though not all of them. Found here are roughly 100,000 clones, approximately 90% of them singletons; the top ten hold 9.1%. This record comes from a study of T cell responses to AZD1222 COVID-19 vaccine. Background on the study: Whether given at about 4 or about 12 weeks, second doses were pooled. Study-wide findings and caveats: Unmutated variant regions reportedly attract nearly half of all spike-specific TCRs. Clonal diversity may have been underestimated, and the donors were mostly white British, with more females than males. Elevations in Spike-specific TCR breadth and depth followed administration of two AZD1222 doses.

The CDR3 is 11 residues long. Trimming shortened V by 6 bases and J by 9 bases, and 10 bases separated the two germline ends. Germline lookup yields CDR1 SGHTS and CDR2 YDEGEE. The sequence was collected from an adult in good health. V gene TRBV5-8 combines with J gene TRBJ1-5; D possibly corresponds to TRBD1 (5 bases). This sample comprised peripheral blood, obtained on day 0 of AZD1222 vaccination. CDR3 sequence: CASTRTGPQHF. CDR3 DNA sequence: TGTGCCAGCACCCGAACAGGGCCCCAGCATTTT. The full variable domain, rest sourced from reference TRBV5-8 and TRBJ1-5, is EAGVTQSPTHLIKTRGQQATLRCSPISGHTSVYWYQQALGLGLQFLLWYDEGEERNRGNFPPRFSGRQFPNYSSELNVNALELEDSALYLCASTRTGPQHFGDGTRLSIL.